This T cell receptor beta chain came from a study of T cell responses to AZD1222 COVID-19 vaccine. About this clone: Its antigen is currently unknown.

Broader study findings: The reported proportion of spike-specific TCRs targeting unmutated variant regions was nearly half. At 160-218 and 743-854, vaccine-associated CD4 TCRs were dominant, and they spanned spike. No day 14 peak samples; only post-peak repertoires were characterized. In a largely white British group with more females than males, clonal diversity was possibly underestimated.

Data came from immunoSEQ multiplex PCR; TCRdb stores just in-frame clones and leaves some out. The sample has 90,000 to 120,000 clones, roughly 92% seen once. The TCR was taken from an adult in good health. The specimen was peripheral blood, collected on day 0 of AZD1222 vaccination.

The CDR3, as DNA: TGTGCCAGCAGTTACTCGACGAACTCTGGAAACACCATATATTTT. This codes for CASSYSTNSGNTIYF. This sequence joins TRBV6-2 or TRBV6-3 and TRBJ1-3; D is undetermined. This CDR3 has 15 amino acids. Germline CDR1 MNHEY, CDR2 SVGEGT. V was shortened by 0 bases and J by 0 bases, with 6 bases between the two germline ends.